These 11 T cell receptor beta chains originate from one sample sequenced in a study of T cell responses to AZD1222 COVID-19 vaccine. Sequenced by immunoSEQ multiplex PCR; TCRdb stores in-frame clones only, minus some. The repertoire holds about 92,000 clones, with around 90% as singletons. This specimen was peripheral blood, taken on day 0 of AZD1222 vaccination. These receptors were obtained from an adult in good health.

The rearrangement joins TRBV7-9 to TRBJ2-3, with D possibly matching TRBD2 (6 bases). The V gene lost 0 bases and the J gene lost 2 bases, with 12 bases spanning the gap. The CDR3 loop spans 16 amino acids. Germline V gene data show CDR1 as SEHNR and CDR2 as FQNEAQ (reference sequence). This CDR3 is CASSLASASDTDTQYF. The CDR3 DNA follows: TGTGCCAGCAGCTTAGCGTCGGCTAGCGACACAGATACGCAGTATTTT.

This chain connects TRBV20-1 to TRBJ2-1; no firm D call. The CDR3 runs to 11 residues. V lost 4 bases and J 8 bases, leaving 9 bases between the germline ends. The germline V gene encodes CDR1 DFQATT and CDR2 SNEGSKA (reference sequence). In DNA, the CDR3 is TGCAGTGCTACGATTTTTTATGAGCAGTTCTTC. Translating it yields CSATIFYEQFF.

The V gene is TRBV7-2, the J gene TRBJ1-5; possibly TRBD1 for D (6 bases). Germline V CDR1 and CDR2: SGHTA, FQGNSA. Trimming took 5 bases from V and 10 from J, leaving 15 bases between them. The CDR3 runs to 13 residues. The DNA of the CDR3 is TGTGCCAGCAGCCCAAGGTGGGGGGCCCCCCAGCATTTT. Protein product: CASSPRWGAPQHF.

The CDR3 nucleotides read TGTGCCTGGAGTGATACAGGGGGGTATGGCTACACCTTC. Its protein product is CAWSDTGGYGYTF. The genes are TRBV30 and TRBJ1-2; 8 bases map to TRBD1. CDR3 length equals 13 residues. Losses at the gene ends were 1 base for V and 5 bases for J; bases not matched to a gene: 3. Germline V CDR1 and CDR2: GTSNPN, SVGIG (reference sequence).

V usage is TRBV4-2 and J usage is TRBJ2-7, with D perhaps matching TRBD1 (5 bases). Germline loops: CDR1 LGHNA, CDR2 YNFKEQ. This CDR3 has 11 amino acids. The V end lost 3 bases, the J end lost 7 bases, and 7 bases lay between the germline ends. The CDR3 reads CASSQGREQYF. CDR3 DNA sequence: TGTGCCAGCAGCCAGGGGCGAGAGCAGTACTTC.

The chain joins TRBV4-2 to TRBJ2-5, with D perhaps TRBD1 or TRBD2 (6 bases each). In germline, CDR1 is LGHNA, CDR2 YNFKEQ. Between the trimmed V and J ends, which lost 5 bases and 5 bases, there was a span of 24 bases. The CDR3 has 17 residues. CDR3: CASSERGGTRLRETQYF. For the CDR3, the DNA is TGTGCCAGCAGCGAAAGAGGGGGGACCAGACTACGGGAGACCCAGTACTTC.

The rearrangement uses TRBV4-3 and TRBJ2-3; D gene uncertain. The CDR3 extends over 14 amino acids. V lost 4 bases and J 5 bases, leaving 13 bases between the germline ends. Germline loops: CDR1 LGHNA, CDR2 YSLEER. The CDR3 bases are TGCGCCAGCAGCCCTCTAGGGCGGCAAGATACGCAGTATTTT. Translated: CASSPLGRQDTQYF.

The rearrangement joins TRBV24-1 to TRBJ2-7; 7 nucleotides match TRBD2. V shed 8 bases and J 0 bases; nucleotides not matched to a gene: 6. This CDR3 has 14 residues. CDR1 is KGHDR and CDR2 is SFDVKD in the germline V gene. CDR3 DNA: TGTGCCACCAAGCTAGCGGCCAGCTCCTACGAGCAGTACTTC. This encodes CATKLAASSYEQYF.

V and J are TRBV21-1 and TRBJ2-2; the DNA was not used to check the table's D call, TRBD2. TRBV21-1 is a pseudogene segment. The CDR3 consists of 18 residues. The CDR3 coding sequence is TGTGCCAGCAGCGCGGCACCACGGGAGGGCGGGGCTGACGGGGAGCTGTTTTTT. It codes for CASSAAPREGGADGELFF.

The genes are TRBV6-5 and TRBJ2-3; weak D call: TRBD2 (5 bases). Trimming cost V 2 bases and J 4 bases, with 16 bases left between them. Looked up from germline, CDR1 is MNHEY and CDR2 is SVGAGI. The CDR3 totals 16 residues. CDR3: CASSYVKGAAPDTQYF. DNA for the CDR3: TGTGCCAGCAGTTACGTTAAGGGAGCGGCCCCAGATACGCAGTATTTT.

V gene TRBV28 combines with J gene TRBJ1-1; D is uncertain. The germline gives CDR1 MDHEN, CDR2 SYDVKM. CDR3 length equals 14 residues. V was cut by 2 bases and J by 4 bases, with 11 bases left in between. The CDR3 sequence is CASSLVRGVTEAFF. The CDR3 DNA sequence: TGTGCCAGCAGTTTAGTTCGTGGGGTCACTGAAGCTTTCTTT.